These 20 T cell receptor beta chains share one sample of origin, sequenced in a study of blood T cell repertoires in COVID-19. Using immunoSEQ multiplex PCR, the repertoire was profiled, and TCRdb retains in-frame clones only, with some absent. This table holds 300,000 to 350,000 clones, around nine tenths found once. Specimen: peripheral blood. These receptors came from a woman under 30 who had recovered from COVID-19.

CDR3 protein: CATSAGHPNQPQHF. For the CDR3, the DNA is TGTGCCACCAGTGCGGGACACCCGAATCAGCCCCAGCATTTT. The genes are TRBV24-1 and TRBJ1-5; a possible D gene is TRBD1 (6 bases). Germline assignment: CDR1 KGHDR and CDR2 SFDVKD. Trimming took off 5 bases at V and 4 bases at J, with 11 bases between the two ends. The CDR3 extends over 14 amino acids.

This clone was recorded only once. The V gene is TRBV4-3, the J gene TRBJ1-4; 7 bases are shared with TRBD1. Germline CDR1 is LGHNA and CDR2 is YSLEER. V trimming: 2 bases; J trimming: 0 bases; junction bases outside the gene matches: 6. This CDR3 region has 17 residues. CDR3 DNA sequence: TGCGCCAGCAGCCAACTCAAGGGGGCGGCAACTAATGAAAAACTGTTTTTT. Its translation is CASSQLKGAATNEKLFF.

J is TRBJ2-7 and V is TRBV7-2; D gene unclear. CDR1 and CDR2 (germline): SGHTA, FQGNSA. Trimming cost V 1 base and J 3 bases, with 7 bases left between them. There are 13 residues in the CDR3. CDR3 region: CASSLVTGYEQYV. The CDR3, as DNA: TGTGCCAGCAGCTTAGTCACGGGCTACGAGCAGTACGTC.

The chain is built from TRBV19 and TRBJ2-7, with 9 bases that match TRBD2. CDR3 length: 13 residues. Germline V gene sequence: CDR1 LNHDA, CDR2 SQIVND (reference sequence). The DNA for the CDR3 is TGTCTGGCGCTAGCGGGAATATGTTACGAGCAGTACGTC. Translating gives CLALAGICYEQYV.

The V and J genes are TRBV5-1 and TRBJ1-6; TRBD1 matches at 7 bases. The V and J ends lost 5 bases and 5 bases, in that order; junction bases with no gene match: 7. Germline V gene lookup returns CDR1 SGHRS and CDR2 YFSETQ. The CDR3 length is 15 residues. CDR3 sequence reads: CASRWEQGNNSPLHF. CDR3 DNA sequence: TGCGCCAGCAGGTGGGAACAGGGGAATAATTCACCCCTCCACTTT.

This clone showed up just once. The V gene is TRBV15, the J gene TRBJ2-3, with D maybe TRBD1 (6 bases). Per the germline V gene, CDR1 is LNHNV and CDR2 is YYDKDF (reference sequence). V gave up 2 bases and J gave up 0 bases, with 15 bases separating them. The length of the CDR3 is 17 residues. The DNA of the CDR3 is TGTGCCACCAGCAGACTTATGACAGGCGCTAGCACAGATACGCAGTATTTT. Residues: CATSRLMTGASTDTQYF.

Remarks on this clone: Other DNA sequences in the same sample also yield this CDR3. Written as DNA, the CDR3 is TGTGCCAGCAGCCCAGGACAGAACTATGGCTACACCTTC. Its translation: CASSPGQNYGYTF. The chain combines TRBV11-3 with TRBJ1-2; maybe TRBD1 (6 bases). V lost 5 bases, J lost 2 bases, and 9 bases lay in between. Germline lookup yields CDR1 SGHNT and CDR2 YENEEA. This CDR3 has 13 residues.

The chain links TRBV5-4 to TRBJ1-2; TRBD1 matches 10 bases. The V gene end was trimmed by 4 bases and the J gene end by 3 bases; junction bases not matched to a gene: 9. The CDR3 has 16 amino acids. CDR1 and CDR2 (germline): SGHNT, YYREEE (reference sequence). CDR3 DNA: TGTGCCAGCAGCCCGGACAGGGGGGATAGGGACTATGGCTACACCTTC. Protein product: CASSPDRGDRDYGYTF.

The chain has TRBV27 and TRBJ2-5; no clear D gene. The CDR3 consists of 15 residues. Germline V gene data show CDR1 as MNHEY and CDR2 as SMNVEV (reference sequence). The V and J ends lost 5 bases and 1 base respectively, with 14 bases between them. CDR3 bases: TGTGCCAGCAGTCCCCTATCAATTTTCCAAGAGACCCAGTACTTC. This encodes CASSPLSIFQETQYF.

The chain recombines TRBV11-2 with TRBJ1-4, with D possibly TRBD1 on 6 matching bases. Trimming took off 5 bases at V and 6 bases at J, with 16 bases between the two ends. The length of the CDR3 is 15 residues. The germline gives CDR1 SGHAT, CDR2 FQNNGV. The CDR3 DNA follows: TGTGCCAGCAGCCCGAGGACAGAAAGGGATGAAAAACTGTTTTTT. This gives the protein CASSPRTERDEKLFF.

V gene TRBV14 combines with J gene TRBJ2-1, with 8 bases matching TRBD1. With 3 bases clipped from V and 7 bases from J, the junction kept 5 bases outside the gene matches. Germline assignment: CDR1 SGHDN and CDR2 FVKESK. The CDR3 is made up of 14 amino acids. CDR3 nucleotides: TGTGCCAGCAGCCAGACAGGGGCGGGTAATGAGCAGTTCTTC. This codes for CASSQTGAGNEQFF.

This chain links TRBV11-2 with TRBJ2-2; TRBD1 agrees at 7 bases. The CDR3 sequence is 15 residues long. V was pared by 5 bases and J by 2 bases, with 5 bases of the junction left unmatched. Per the germline V gene, CDR1 is SGHAT and CDR2 is FQNNGV. The CDR3 nucleotides are TGTGCCAGCAGCCTTCAGGGGGTTAACACCGGGGAGCTGTTTTTT. Amino acids: CASSLQGVNTGELFF.

The chain carries TRBV4-3 and TRBJ1-4, with 8 bases that match TRBD1. Looked up from germline, CDR1 is LGHNA and CDR2 is YSLEER. This CDR3 has 16 residues. V lost 0 bases to trimming and J lost 4 bases; unmatched junction nucleotides: 4. The CDR3 is CASSQEPGGLNEKLFF. The CDR3 nucleotides read TGCGCCAGCAGCCAAGAACCAGGGGGCCTTAATGAAAAACTGTTTTTT.

The chain employs TRBV11-3 and TRBJ1-6; unclear D gene. This CDR3 is 12 amino acids long. Trimming stripped 4 bases from V and 7 bases from J, with 5 bases between. Germline lookup yields CDR1 SGHNT and CDR2 YENEEA. The CDR3 loop reads CASSWANSPLHF. CDR3 nucleotide sequence: TGTGCCAGCAGCTGGGCGAATTCACCCCTCCACTTT.

The chain carries TRBV10-1 and TRBJ2-1; 7 bases map to TRBD2. Trimming cost V 1 base and J 6 bases; bases outside gene matches: 9. CDR1 WNHNN and CDR2 SYGVQD come from the germline V gene (reference sequence). This CDR3 has 16 residues. The CDR3 protein is CASSEFGRPRVNEQFF. The CDR3 nucleotides read TGCGCCAGCAGTGAGTTCGGGAGGCCCAGAGTCAATGAGCAGTTCTTC.

The J gene is TRBJ2-2, the V gene TRBV27; TRBD1 agrees at 8 bases. V shed 6 bases, J shed 4 bases, and the junction held 10 bases outside the gene matches. This CDR3 contains 16 residues. CDR1 and CDR2 from the germline V gene are MNHEY and SMNVEV (reference sequence). The CDR3 here is CASSAWQGAGTGELFF. The CDR3, as DNA: TGTGCCAGCAGCGCTTGGCAGGGGGCCGGCACCGGGGAGCTGTTTTTT.

The gene calls are TRBV7-9 and TRBJ2-1; TRBD2 matches at 12 bases. With 5 bases clipped from V and 8 bases from J, the junction kept 10 bases outside the gene matches. CDR1 SEHNR and CDR2 FQNEAQ come from the germline V gene (reference sequence). This CDR3 contains 16 residues. This chain's CDR3 is CASSAKTSGSGYEQFF. The CDR3 DNA reads as TGTGCCAGCAGCGCGAAGACTAGCGGGAGTGGCTATGAGCAGTTCTTC.

CDR3 nucleotide sequence: TGTGCCAGCAGTGAATACCAGAACACTGAAGCTTTCTTT. Its protein is CASSEYQNTEAFF. This chain links TRBV25-1 with TRBJ1-1; D is unresolved. The CDR3 loop spans 13 amino acids. CDR1 and CDR2 from the germline V gene are MGHDK and SYGVNS. Trimming pared 0 bases from V and 1 base from J, leaving 3 bases between.

This chain uses TRBV5-4 with TRBJ2-1; 9 bases fit TRBD1. Germline CDR1 and CDR2: SGHNT and YYREEE (reference sequence). The CDR3 contains 15 residues. Unmatched junction bases numbered 5, after V lost 3 bases and J lost 4 bases. DNA for the CDR3: TGTGCCAGCAGCTCACAGGGGGCTCGTTACAATGAGCAGTTCTTC. This translates into CASSSQGARYNEQFF.

The rearrangement uses TRBV7-8 and TRBJ2-5; D is unclear. This CDR3 has 11 residues. Trimming shortened V by 5 bases and J by 9 bases, and 10 bases separated the two germline ends. In germline, CDR1 is SGHVS, CDR2 FQNEAQ. CDR3 nucleotides: TGTGCCAGCAGCCCGTCAGTGGCCCAGTACTTC. Protein product: CASSPSVAQYF.